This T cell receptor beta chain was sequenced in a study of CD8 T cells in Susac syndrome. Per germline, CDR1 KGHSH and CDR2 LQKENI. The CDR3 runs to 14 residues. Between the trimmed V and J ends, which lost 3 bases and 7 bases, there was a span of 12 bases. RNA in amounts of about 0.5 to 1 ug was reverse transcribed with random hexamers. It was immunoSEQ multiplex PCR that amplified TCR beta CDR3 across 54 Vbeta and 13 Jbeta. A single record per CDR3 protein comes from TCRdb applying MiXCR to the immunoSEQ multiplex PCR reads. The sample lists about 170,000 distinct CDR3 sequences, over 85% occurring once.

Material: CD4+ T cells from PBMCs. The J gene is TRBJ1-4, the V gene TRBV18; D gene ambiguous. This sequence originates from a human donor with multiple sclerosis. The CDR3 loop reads CASSPWTKAEKLFF. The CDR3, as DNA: TGTGCCAGCTCACCGTGGACTAAGGCTGAAAAACTGTTTTTT.